What follows describes a single TCR beta chain. The CDR3 consists of 13 residues. Germline CDR1 LNHDA, CDR2 SQIVND (reference sequence). The V gene end was trimmed by 8 bases and the J gene end by 3 bases; junction bases not matched to a gene: 1. This sample was taken from a study of control samples from healthy donors and cancer patients. Clones were sequenced by immunoSEQ multiplex PCR, and TCRdb holds only the in-frame ones, with some missing. The sample has just over 150,000 clones; approximately 90% are singletons. V is TRBV19 and J is TRBJ1-6, with TRBD1 matching over 7 bases. Sequencing was carried out using blood. The TCR was taken from a young man in good health. DNA for the CDR3: TGTGCCAGTGGGGACAGCTATAATTCACCCCTCCACTTT. Encoded protein: CASGDSYNSPLHF.